This TCR beta chain was identified in a study of a mutant IDH1 vaccine in newly diagnosed glioma. The overall study: Patients had received radiotherapy, temozolomide, or both previously, most receiving both.

The time point is: baseline, week 1 (first vaccination visit). The treatment was: pre-vaccination baseline after standard-of-care therapy. Clones were read by immunoSEQ multiplex PCR, and TCRdb kept only the in-frame ones, dropping some. The sample lists tens of thousands of clones, approximately 81% occurring once. The germline V gene has CDR1 MNHNS and CDR2 SASEGT. The CDR3 has 13 residues. Trimming took 7 bases from V and 3 from J, leaving 9 bases between them. In this sample, this clone turned up a few times. Antigen unknown. Findings of the study overall: Shifts in the top peripheral T cell clonotypes seemed unrelated to pseudoprogression.

The chain couples TRBV6-1 to TRBJ1-4; D might be TRBD1 (5 bases). The receptor's source is a young man with glioma. Sequencing was performed on PBMCs, taken from a glioma patient treated with radiotherapy, temozolomide or both. The CDR3 sequence is CASTRGPNEKLFF. For the CDR3, the DNA is TGTGCCAGCACGCGGGGACCTAATGAAAAACTGTTTTTT.